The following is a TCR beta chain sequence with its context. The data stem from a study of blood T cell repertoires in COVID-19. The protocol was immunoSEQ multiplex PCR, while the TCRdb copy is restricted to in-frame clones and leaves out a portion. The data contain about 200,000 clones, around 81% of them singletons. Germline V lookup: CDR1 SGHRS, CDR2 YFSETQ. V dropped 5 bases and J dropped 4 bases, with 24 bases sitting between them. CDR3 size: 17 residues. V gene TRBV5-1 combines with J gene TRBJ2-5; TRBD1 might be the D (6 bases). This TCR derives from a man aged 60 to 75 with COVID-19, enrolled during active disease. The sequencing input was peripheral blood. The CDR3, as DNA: TGCGCCAGCAGAATAGGACGGACAGCATTCAATGGAGAGACCCAGTACTTC. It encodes CASRIGRTAFNGETQYF.